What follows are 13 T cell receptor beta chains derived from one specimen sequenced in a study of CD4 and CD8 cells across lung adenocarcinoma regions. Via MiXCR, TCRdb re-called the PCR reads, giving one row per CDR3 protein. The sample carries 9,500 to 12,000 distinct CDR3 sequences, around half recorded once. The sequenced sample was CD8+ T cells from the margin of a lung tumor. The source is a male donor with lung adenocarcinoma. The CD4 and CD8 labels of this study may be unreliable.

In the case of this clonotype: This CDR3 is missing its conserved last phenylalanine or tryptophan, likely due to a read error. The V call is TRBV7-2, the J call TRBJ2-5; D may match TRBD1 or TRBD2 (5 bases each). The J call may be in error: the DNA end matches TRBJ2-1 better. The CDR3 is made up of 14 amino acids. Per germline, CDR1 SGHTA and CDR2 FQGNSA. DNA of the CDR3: TGTGCCAGCAGCTTCGGGGCGTACCAAGAGACCCAGTTCTTG. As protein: CASSFGAYQETQFL.

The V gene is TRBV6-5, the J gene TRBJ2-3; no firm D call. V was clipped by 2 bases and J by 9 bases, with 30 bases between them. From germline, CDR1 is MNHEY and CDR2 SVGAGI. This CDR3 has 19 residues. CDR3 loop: CASSYQSRTEAVSTETQYF. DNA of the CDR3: TGTGCCAGCAGTTACCAATCCAGGACCGAGGCTGTGAGCACCGAGACGCAGTATTTT.

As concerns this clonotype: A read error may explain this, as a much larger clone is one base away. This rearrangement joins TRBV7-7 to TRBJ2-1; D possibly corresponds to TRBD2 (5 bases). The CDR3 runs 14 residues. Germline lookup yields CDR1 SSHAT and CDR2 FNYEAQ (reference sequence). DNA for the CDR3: TGTGCTAGCAGCCGACCCGATTTATGGGAGACCCAGTTCTTC. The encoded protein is CASSRPDLWETQFF.

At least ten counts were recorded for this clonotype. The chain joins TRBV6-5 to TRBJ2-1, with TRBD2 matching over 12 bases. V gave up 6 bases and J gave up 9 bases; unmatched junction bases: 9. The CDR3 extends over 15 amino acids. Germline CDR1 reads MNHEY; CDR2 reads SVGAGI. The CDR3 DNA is TGTGCCAGCAGCTACGATCTAGCGGGGGGGGGTGAGCAGTTCTTC. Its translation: CASSYDLAGGGEQFF.

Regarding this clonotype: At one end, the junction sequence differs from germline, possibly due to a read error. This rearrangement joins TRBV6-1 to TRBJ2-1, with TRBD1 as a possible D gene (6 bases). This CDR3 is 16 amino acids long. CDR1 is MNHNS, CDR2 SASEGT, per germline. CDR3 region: CASREVRAGTRNEQFF. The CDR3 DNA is TGTGCCAGCAGGGAAGTTCGGGCAGGGACAAGAAATGAGCAGTTCTTC.

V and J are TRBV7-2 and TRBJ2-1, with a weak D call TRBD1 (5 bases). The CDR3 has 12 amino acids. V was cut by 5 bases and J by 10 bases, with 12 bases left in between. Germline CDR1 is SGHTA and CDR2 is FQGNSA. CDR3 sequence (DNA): TGTGCCAGCAGCCTGGGGCCCCAAGAGCAGTTCTTC. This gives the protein CASSLGPQEQFF.

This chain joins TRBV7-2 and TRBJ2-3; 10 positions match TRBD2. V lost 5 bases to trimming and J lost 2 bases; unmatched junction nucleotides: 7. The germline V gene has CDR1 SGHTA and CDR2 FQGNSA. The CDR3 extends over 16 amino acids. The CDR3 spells CASSIQAGGATDTQYF. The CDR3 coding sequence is TGTGCCAGCAGCATACAAGCGGGGGGGGCCACAGATACGCAGTATTTT. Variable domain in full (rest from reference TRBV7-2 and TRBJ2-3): GAGVSQSPSNKVTEKGKDVELRCDPISGHTALYWYRQSLGQGLEFLIYFQGNSAPDKSGLPSDRFSAERTGGSVSTLTIQRTQQEDSAVYLCASSIQAGGATDTQYFGPGTRLTVL.

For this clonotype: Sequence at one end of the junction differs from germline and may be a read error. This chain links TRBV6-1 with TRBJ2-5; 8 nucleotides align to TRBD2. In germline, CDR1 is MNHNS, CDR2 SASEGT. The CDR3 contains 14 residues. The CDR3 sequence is CASSGSQEQETQYF. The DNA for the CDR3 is TGTGCGAGCAGCGGGAGCCAGGAACAAGAGACGCAGTACTTC.

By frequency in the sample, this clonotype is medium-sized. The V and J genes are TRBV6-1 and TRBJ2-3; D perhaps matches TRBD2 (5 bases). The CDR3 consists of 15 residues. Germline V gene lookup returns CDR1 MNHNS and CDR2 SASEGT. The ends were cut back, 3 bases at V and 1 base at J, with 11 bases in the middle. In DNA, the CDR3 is TGTGCCAGCAGTGATCCTAGCTTAGGCACAGATACGCAGTATTTT. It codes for CASSDPSLGTDTQYF.

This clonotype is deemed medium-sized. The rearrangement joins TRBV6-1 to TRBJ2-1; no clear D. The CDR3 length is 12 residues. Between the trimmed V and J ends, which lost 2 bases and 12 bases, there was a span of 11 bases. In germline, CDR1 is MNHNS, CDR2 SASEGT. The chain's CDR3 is CASSELLGLQFF. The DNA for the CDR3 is TGTGCCAGCAGTGAACTGCTGGGTTTGCAGTTCTTC.

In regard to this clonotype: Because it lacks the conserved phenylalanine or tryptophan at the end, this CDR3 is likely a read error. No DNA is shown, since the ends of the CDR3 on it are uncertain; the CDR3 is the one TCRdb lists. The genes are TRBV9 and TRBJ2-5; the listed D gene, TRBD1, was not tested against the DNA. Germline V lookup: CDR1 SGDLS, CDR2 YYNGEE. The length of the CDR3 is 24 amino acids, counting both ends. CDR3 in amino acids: CVETRFHHVALAGLELLSSTNPPR.

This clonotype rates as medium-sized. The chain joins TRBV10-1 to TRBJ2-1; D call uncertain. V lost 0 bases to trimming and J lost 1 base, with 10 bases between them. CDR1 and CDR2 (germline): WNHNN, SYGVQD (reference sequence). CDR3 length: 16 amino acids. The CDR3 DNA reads TGCGCCAGCAGTGAGTCGTACTGGCAGTCCTACAATGAGCAGTTCTTC. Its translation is CASSESYWQSYNEQFF.

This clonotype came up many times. This chain's CDR3 is CASSSGTSRGTQYF. In nucleotides, the CDR3 is TGTGCCAGCAGTTCAGGGACTAGCCGGGGGACCCAGTACTTC. The V and J genes are TRBV27 and TRBJ2-5, with TRBD2 matching 9 bases. CDR3 length: 14 amino acids. Germline V gene lookup returns CDR1 MNHEY and CDR2 SMNVEV (reference sequence). With V trimmed by 4 bases and J by 7 bases, 7 bases remained unmatched.